This T cell receptor (beta chain) emerged from a study of OX40 agonist ivuxolimab in advanced cancers. Study context: Three patients, one with hepatocellular carcinoma and two with cutaneous melanoma, achieved partial responses. Study-level points and caveats: At 0.1 to 3.0 mg/kg and by week 6, CD4+ and CD8+ T cells in the blood had expanded clonally. On average, CD8+ T cells showed a greater number of expanded clones than CD4+. The investigators did not determine what antigen specificity the expanded peripheral T cells had.

Generated by immunoSEQ multiplex PCR, the TCRdb table keeps only in-frame clones and is missing some. The data contain 25,000 to 30,000 clones, about 88% of them singletons. In the case of this clone: Its specificity is not known.

The V gene's germline CDR1 is KGHSH and CDR2 LQKENI. Trimming pared 2 bases from V and 0 bases from J, leaving 11 bases between. This CDR3 has 15 amino acids. This chain links TRBV18 with TRBJ2-7; D not resolved. This clonotype was obtained from an adult with an advanced solid tumor such as melanoma, head and neck, liver or kidney cancer. The specimen comprised CD4+ or CD8+ T cells sorted from blood, sampled in a trial of the OX40 agonist ivuxolimab. In DNA form, the CDR3 reads TGTGCCAGCTCACCAGGGCACCGGAGCTCCTACGAGCAGTACTTC. Translating it yields CASSPGHRSSYEQYF.